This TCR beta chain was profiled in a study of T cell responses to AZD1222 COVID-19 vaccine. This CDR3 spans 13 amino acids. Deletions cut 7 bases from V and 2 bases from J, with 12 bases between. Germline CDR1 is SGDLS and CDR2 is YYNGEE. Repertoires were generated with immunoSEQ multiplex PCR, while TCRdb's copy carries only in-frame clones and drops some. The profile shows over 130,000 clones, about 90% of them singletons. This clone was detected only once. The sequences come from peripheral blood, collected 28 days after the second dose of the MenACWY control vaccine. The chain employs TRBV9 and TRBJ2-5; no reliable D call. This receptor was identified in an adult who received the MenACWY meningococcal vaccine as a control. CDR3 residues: CASSKASQETQYF. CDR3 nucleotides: TGTGCCAGCTCCAAGGCGTCGCAAGAGACCCAGTACTTC.